This T cell receptor (beta chain) was documented in a study of Ad26.COV2.S vaccination and SARS-CoV-2 variants. Turning to the study itself: This donor came from the COV1001 trial of Ad26.COV2.S. Intramuscular Ad26.COV2.S doses were given once or twice, 56 days apart.

Remarks on this clone: Antigen unknown.

Method: immunoSEQ multiplex PCR; TCRdb's copy keeps in-frame clones and lacks some. The data hold about 350,000 clones, with approximately 86% observed a single time. Study results and caveats: Possibly, TCR breadth and depth analyses underestimated total T cell responses. Following vaccination, spike-specific CD8+ and CD4+ T cell responses reportedly exhibited substantial breadth.

The V and J ends lost 3 bases and 6 bases respectively, with 15 bases between them. Germline V gives CDR1 MGHRA, CDR2 YSYEKL. The CDR3 has 14 amino acids. This sample's treatment: roughly 19 received Ad26.COV2.S at low or high dose, single or two shots; 5 received placebo; per-sample allocation not given. The samples date from day 63 after the first vaccine or placebo injection. This clonotype was sampled from a person between 18 and 59 years old who received the Ad26.COV2.S COVID-19 vaccine or a placebo. The sample consisted of peripheral blood, taken in a trial of Ad26.COV2.S vaccine versus placebo. The chain couples TRBV4-1 to TRBJ2-7; D perhaps matches TRBD2 (5 bases). CDR3 sequence: CASSQGVDYGEQYF. The CDR3 DNA reads TGCGCCAGCAGCCAGGGAGTAGACTATGGCGAGCAGTACTTC.